This T cell receptor (beta chain) was identified in a study of blood T cell repertoires in COVID-19 (dated by TCRdb to 2020 to 2021). As for the study more broadly: Collaborator samples came from the United States, Italy and Spain and covered acute and convalescent phases of COVID-19. The repertoires were released in a freely available public database meant as a resource for research on the immune response to SARS-CoV-2. Where available, HLA class I and class II types were obtained from metadata supplied by the sample provider rather than from assay-based typing. The material from the prospective study consisted of cDNA or gDNA derived from T cells, B-cell-depleted T cells, or PBMCs. The samples were drawn from the first 160 participants of the ongoing ImmuneRACE study and from 1,254 subjects provided by 6 global collaborators. The dataset comprised deeply sampled blood TCRbeta repertoires from subjects exposed to, actively infected with, or recovered from COVID-19. Sample metadata almost always included a de-identified subject ID, COVID-19 status, age in years and sex. The study at large found these results: The amount of clinical and demographic metadata varied by source and participant and was provided uncurated.

CDR1 and CDR2 were assigned from the germline V gene as SGDLS and YYNGEE. Here V drops 0 bases and J drops 8 bases, and the junction holds 2 bases not matched to any gene. From the cysteine through the phenylalanine, the CDR3 covers 13 amino acids. Only the CDR3 DNA is retained, 39 bases long and in frame from the first base. Whole blood was collected in K2EDTA tubes by collaborating institutions according to the institutions' own protocols. For TCRbeta analysis, collaborators shipped samples in one of three forms: frozen whole blood, isolated PBMCs, or DNA extracted from either of those sample types. TCRbeta CDR3 regions were amplified from genomic DNA using the immunoSEQ Assay, a bias-controlled multiplex PCR. From the authors' description of their analysis: Within the assay, amplification of reference gene primers was used to estimate how many nucleated cells each sample contained. Sequence reads were collapsed and filtered to measure the absolute abundance of every unique TCRbeta CDR3 rearrangement. For each sample, productive Simpson clonality was calculated as the square root of Simpson's diversity index over productive rearrangements. TCRdb's version of the immuneACCESS table is confined to in-frame rearrangements and falls short of the full clone set. An unresolved V gene accounts for under half of the shortfall where checked; the remainder is of unknown origin. D and trimming come from the DNA, and the V and J calls and clone size come from that table. The sample table records fewer than 250,000 clones; around four fifths of these occur just once. The top ten clonotypes cover 5.5% to 8% of the sample.

In the case of this clone: The specificity of this receptor is unknown. Base qualities are not at hand, and no much larger clone is one base apart.

The TCR comes from a woman aged 55 to 70 with active or convalescent COVID-19. In this chain, TRBV9 is recombined with TRBJ2-4, with 7 bases aligning to TRBD1. Sequenced input: peripheral blood. Read as DNA, the sequence is TGTGCCAGCAGCGTAGACAGGGGCGACATTCAGTACTTC. Translated, this is CASSVDRGDIQYF.